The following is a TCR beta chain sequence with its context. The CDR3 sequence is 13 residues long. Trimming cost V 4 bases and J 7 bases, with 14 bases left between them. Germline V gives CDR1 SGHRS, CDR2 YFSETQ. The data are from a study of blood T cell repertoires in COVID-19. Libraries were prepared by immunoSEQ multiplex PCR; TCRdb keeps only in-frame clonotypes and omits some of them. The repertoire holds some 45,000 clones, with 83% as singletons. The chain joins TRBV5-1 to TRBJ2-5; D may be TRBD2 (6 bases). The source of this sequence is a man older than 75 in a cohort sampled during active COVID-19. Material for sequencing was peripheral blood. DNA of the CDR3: TGCGCCAGCAGCCCCGGGAGCCCGGGGACCCAGTACTTC. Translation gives CASSPGSPGTQYF. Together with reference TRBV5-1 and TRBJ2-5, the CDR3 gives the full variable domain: KAGVTQTPRYLIKTRGQQVTLSCSPISGHRSVSWYQQTPGQGLQFLFEYFSETQRNKGNFPGRFSGRQFSNSRSEMNVSTLELGDSALYLCASSPGSPGTQYFGPGTRLLVL.